The 5 T cell receptor beta chains reported below all come from one sample, sequenced in a study of naive and memory T cell subsets. Ligated cDNA underwent four rounds of PCR with nested alpha and beta constant region primers and SP2. From the UMI-ligation and nested PCR reads, TCRdb called clonotypes with MiXCR, one entry per CDR3 protein. The data contain approximately 22,000 distinct CDR3 sequences, roughly 6% of them seen just once; the ten biggest clones take up approximately 6%. The treatment denotes: skin biopsy from PPD injection site in Mantoux-positive individual. A UMI-containing oligonucleotide was joined by 3' ligation to the TCR cDNA template. The material sequenced was skin, taken from a tuberculin skin test site. These receptors all come from an adult in good health.

The table lists this clonotype with a few counts. The chain combines TRBV5-6 with TRBJ2-1; D gene ambiguous. This CDR3 comprises 13 residues. The ends were cut back, 5 bases at V and 4 bases at J, with 10 bases in the middle. Germline V gene lookup returns CDR1 SGHDT and CDR2 YYEEEE. The CDR3 protein is CASRLTVYNEQFF. The DNA of the CDR3 is TGTGCCAGCAGACTAACAGTGTACAATGAGCAGTTCTTC.

This clonotype was counted only a few times. The chain has TRBV27 and TRBJ1-1; D ambiguous. The CDR3 loop spans 13 amino acids. V was shortened by 3 bases and J by 0 bases, with 5 bases between the two germline ends. The germline CDR1 and CDR2 sequences are MNHEY and SMNVEV (reference sequence). The chain's CDR3 is CASSFLLNTEAFF. The CDR3 DNA sequence: TGTGCCAGCAGTTTCCTCCTGAACACTGAAGCTTTCTTT.

In regard to this clonotype: The junction and the germline gene differ at one end; a read error may be behind it. This rearrangement joins TRBV7-2 to TRBJ1-2, with TRBD1 matching 8 bases. The CDR3 loop spans 21 amino acids. From germline, CDR1 is SGHTA and CDR2 FQGNSA. The CDR3 reads CASSLRGRVPGQAQHNYGDTF. The DNA of the CDR3 is TGTGCCAGCAGCCTAAGGGGGAGAGTACCGGGACAGGCACAACATAACTATGGCGACACCTTC.

This clonotype came up once. A read error may explain this, as a much larger clone is one base away. The chain couples TRBV27 to TRBJ2-1, with D maybe TRBD1 (5 bases). Looked up from germline, CDR1 is MNHEY and CDR2 is SMNVEV (reference sequence). The CDR3 has 13 amino acids. V was shortened by 6 bases and J by 7 bases, with 13 bases between the two germline ends. The CDR3 DNA follows: TGTGCCAGCAGCCCCCAGGGCGTTAATGAGCAGTTCTTC. It translates to CASSPQGVNEQFF.

V gene TRBV28 combines with J gene TRBJ1-5; D remains ambiguous. V lost 4 bases and J 4 bases, leaving 11 bases between the germline ends. From germline, CDR1 is MDHEN and CDR2 SYDVKM. There are 14 residues in the CDR3. The CDR3 is CASSSPMVNQPQHF. CDR3 sequence (DNA): TGTGCCAGCAGTTCCCCCATGGTAAATCAGCCCCAGCATTTT.